The next 15 T cell receptor beta chains were all read from a single sample in a study of CD8 T cells in Susac syndrome. The RNA, about 0.45 to 1 ug, was put through reverse transcription using random hexamers. MiXCR was run by TCRdb on the immunoSEQ multiplex PCR reads, yielding one entry per CDR3 protein. The sample yields a few hundred thousand distinct CDR3 sequences, around 95% seen once. Specimen: CD4+ T cells from PBMCs. The receptors originated from a human donor with multiple sclerosis.

This rearrangement joins TRBV7-2 to TRBJ1-2; perhaps TRBD1 as D (6 bases). The V end lost 4 bases, the J end lost 6 bases, and 15 bases lay between the germline ends. Germline CDR1 is SGHTA and CDR2 is FQGNSA. The CDR3 spans 14 residues. The CDR3 bases are TGTGCCAGCAGCTCATCCAGGGGTAGCGATGGCTACACCTTC. This gives the protein CASSSSRGSDGYTF.

The V call is TRBV5-1, the J call TRBJ1-1; perhaps TRBD1 as D (5 bases). Germline V gene lookup returns CDR1 SGHRS and CDR2 YFSETQ. This CDR3 has 14 amino acids. The germline V and J ends were trimmed by 1 base and 5 bases, with 12 bases remaining between them. The CDR3 loop reads CASSLSGSRTEAFF. The CDR3 DNA is TGCGCCAGCAGCTTGTCAGGGAGCAGGACTGAAGCTTTCTTT.

The gene calls are TRBV27 and TRBJ2-6; 8 nucleotides line up with TRBD1. Germline V gene data show CDR1 as MNHEY and CDR2 as SMNVEV (reference sequence). This CDR3 comprises 17 residues. Trimming took 3 bases from V and 0 from J; bases not matched to a gene: 4. The CDR3 DNA reads TGTGCCAGCAGTTTGGGCAGGGGGCGCTCTGGGGCCAACGTCCTGACTTTC. It codes for CASSLGRGRSGANVLTF.

The chain employs TRBV20-1 and TRBJ2-7, with TRBD2 matching over 7 bases. This CDR3 has 13 residues. V dropped 3 bases and J dropped 6; count of bases not matched to a gene: 8. Germline-derived CDR1 and CDR2 are DFQATT and SNEGSKA (reference sequence). CDR3 amino acids: CSASSPGGIEQYV. In DNA, the CDR3 is TGCAGTGCTAGTAGTCCGGGGGGTATCGAGCAGTACGTC.

The V and J genes are TRBV18 and TRBJ2-3, with a weak D call TRBD1 (5 bases). This CDR3 is 16 amino acids long. The V gene lost 5 bases and the J gene lost 2 bases, with 17 bases spanning the gap. The germline gives CDR1 KGHSH, CDR2 LQKENI. CDR3 region: CASSAQGRIATDTQYF. In DNA form, the CDR3 reads TGTGCCAGCTCAGCTCAGGGCAGGATCGCCACAGATACGCAGTATTTT.

The chain is built from TRBV2 and TRBJ2-5, with 7 bases fitting TRBD2. V lost 8 bases to trimming and J lost 5 bases; unmatched junction nucleotides: 11. Germline CDR1 SNHLY, CDR2 FYNNEI. The CDR3 covers 14 residues. CDR3 sequence: CASLSDGRYETQYF. CDR3 sequence (DNA): TGTGCCAGCCTCTCAGACGGGAGGTATGAGACCCAGTACTTC.

The sample holds one count of this clonotype. This chain uses TRBV28 with TRBJ1-5; 7 bases are shared with TRBD1. Trimming removed 5 bases from V and 1 base from J; junction bases left unmatched: 11. Germline V gives CDR1 MDHEN, CDR2 SYDVKM. The CDR3 totals 17 residues. The CDR3 DNA sequence: TGTGCCAGCAGTCCTAACAGGGGAGGAGTAAGCAATCAGCCCCAGCATTTT. It encodes CASSPNRGGVSNQPQHF.

The chain employs TRBV24-1 and TRBJ2-6; the D is unclear. V was cut by 7 bases and J by 0 bases, with 0 bases left in between. CDR3 length equals 12 residues. CDR1 is KGHDR, CDR2 SFDVKD, per germline. The CDR3 nucleotides are TGTGCCACCAGCTCTGGGGCCAACGTCCTGACTTTC. This encodes CATSSGANVLTF.

The chain couples TRBV7-6 to TRBJ2-2, with 9 bases lining up with TRBD2. V was clipped by 5 bases and J by 4 bases; unmatched bases: 5. Germline CDR1 is SGHVS and CDR2 is FNYEAQ. There are 15 residues in the CDR3. The CDR3 DNA follows: TGTGCCAGCAGCGCCGGCGGGGGGGTCACCGGGGAGCTGTTTTTT. Translated: CASSAGGGVTGELFF. Full variable domain (missing parts from reference TRBV7-6 and TRBJ2-2): GAGVSQSPRYKVTKRGQDVALRCDPISGHVSLYWYRQALGQGPEFLTYFNYEAQQDKSGLPNDRFSAERPEGSISTLTIQRTEQRDSAMYRCASSAGGGVTGELFFGEGSRLTVL.

This sequence joins TRBV9 and TRBJ1-6; D uncertain. This CDR3 spans 18 amino acids. Germline CDR1 reads SGDLS; CDR2 reads YYNGEE. Trimming removed 0 bases at V and 7 bases at J, with 20 bases between. Here the CDR3 reads CASSVESGASAQNSPLHF. As DNA, the CDR3 is TGTGCCAGCAGCGTAGAGTCGGGTGCCTCCGCCCAGAATTCACCCCTCCACTTT. The full variable domain, completed using reference TRBV9 and TRBJ1-6, is DSGVTQTPKHLITATGQRVTLRCSPRSGDLSVYWYQQSLDQGLQFLIQYYNGEERAKGNILERFSAQQFPDLHSELNLSSLELGDSALYFCASSVESGASAQNSPLHFGNGTRLTVT.

The rearrangement uses TRBV28 and TRBJ2-3; D gene ambiguous. V was clipped by 5 bases and J by 3 bases, with 6 bases between them. Germline assignment: CDR1 MDHEN and CDR2 SYDVKM. The CDR3 contains 12 residues. The CDR3 region has the DNA TGTGCCAGCAGTCCCGAGACAGATACGCAGTATTTT. Residues: CASSPETDTQYF.

The V gene is TRBV3-1, the J gene TRBJ2-4; no definite D call. V dropped 0 bases and J dropped 0 bases, with 9 bases sitting between them. CDR3 length: 16 amino acids. The germline CDR1 and CDR2 sequences are LGHDT and YNNKEL (reference sequence). In DNA, the CDR3 is TGTGCCAGCAGCCAAGATCCGACGGTAGCCAAAAACATTCAGTACTTC. Its translation: CASSQDPTVAKNIQYF. The whole variable domain, filled in from reference TRBV3-1 and TRBJ2-4, reads DTAVSQTPKYLVTQMGNDKSIKCEQNLGHDTMYWYKQDSKKFLKIMFSYNNKELIINETVPNRFSPKSPDKAHLNLHINSLELGDSAVYFCASSQDPTVAKNIQYFGAGTRLSVL.

This clonotype has only one observation. V and J are TRBV6-4 and TRBJ1-2, with D tentatively TRBD1 (5 bases). Germline lookup yields CDR1 MRHNA and CDR2 SNTAGT. V was trimmed by 5 bases and J by 6 bases, leaving 16 bases between them. The CDR3 consists of 14 residues. CDR3 nucleotide sequence: TGTGCCAGCAGTCCAGACGGAGGGGCAGATGGCTACACCTTC. The encoded protein is CASSPDGGADGYTF.

V gene TRBV29-1 combines with J gene TRBJ2-5, with TRBD1 matching 10 bases. From germline, CDR1 is SQVTM and CDR2 ANQGSEA. V gave up 3 bases and J gave up 9 bases; unmatched junction bases: 7. The length of the CDR3 is 13 residues. CDR3: CSVEGQGRMAQYF. The CDR3 region has the DNA TGCAGCGTTGAGGGACAGGGGCGGATGGCCCAGTACTTC.

The chain links TRBV20-1 to TRBJ2-7, with a tentative D call TRBD1 (6 bases). The CDR3 consists of 13 residues. V gave up 6 bases and J gave up 2 bases, with 14 bases separating them. Germline V gene sequence: CDR1 DFQATT, CDR2 SNEGSKA (reference sequence). In nucleotides, the CDR3 is TGCAGTGCGAGCAGGGGTTTTACCTACGAGCAGTACTTC. This codes for CSASRGFTYEQYF.